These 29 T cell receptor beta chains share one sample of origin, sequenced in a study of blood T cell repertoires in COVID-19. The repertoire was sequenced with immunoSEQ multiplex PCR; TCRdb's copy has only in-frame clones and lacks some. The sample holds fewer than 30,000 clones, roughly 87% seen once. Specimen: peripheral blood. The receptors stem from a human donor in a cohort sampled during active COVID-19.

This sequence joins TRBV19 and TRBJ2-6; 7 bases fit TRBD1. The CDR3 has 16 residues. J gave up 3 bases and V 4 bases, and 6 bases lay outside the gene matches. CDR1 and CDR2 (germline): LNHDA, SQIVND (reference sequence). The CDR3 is CASSTPNRGGANVLTF. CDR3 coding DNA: TGTGCCAGTAGTACACCAAACAGGGGTGGGGCCAACGTCCTGACTTTC.

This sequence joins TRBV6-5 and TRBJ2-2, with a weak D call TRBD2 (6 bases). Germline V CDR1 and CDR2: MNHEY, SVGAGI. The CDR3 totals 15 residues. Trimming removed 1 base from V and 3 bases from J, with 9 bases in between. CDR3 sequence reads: CASSYWTTHTGELFF. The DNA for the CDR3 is TGTGCCAGCAGTTACTGGACTACGCACACCGGGGAGCTGTTTTTT.

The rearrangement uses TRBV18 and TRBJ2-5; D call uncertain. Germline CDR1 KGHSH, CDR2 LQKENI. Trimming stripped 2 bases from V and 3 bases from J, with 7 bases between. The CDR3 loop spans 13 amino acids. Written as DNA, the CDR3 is TGTGCCAGCTCACCAGGCTTGGAAGAGACCCAGTACTTC. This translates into CASSPGLEETQYF.

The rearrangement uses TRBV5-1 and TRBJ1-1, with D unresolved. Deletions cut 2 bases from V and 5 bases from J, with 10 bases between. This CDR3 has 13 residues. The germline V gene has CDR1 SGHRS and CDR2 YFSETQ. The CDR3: CASSFIPQTEAFF. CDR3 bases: TGCGCCAGCAGCTTTATCCCGCAGACTGAAGCTTTCTTT.

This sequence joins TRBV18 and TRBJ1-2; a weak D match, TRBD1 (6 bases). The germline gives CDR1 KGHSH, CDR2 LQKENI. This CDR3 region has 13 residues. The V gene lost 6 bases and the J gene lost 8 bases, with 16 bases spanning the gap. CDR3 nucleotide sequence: TGTGCCAGCTCTCAGGACAGCCTCCTGGGCTACACCTTC. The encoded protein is CASSQDSLLGYTF.

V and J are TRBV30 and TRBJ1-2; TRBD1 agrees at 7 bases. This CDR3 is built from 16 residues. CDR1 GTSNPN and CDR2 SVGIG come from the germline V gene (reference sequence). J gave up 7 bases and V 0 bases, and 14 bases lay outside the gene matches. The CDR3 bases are TGTGCCTGGAGTGTATGGCTCCCCACAGGGGCGGGTGGCTACACCTTC. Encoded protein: CAWSVWLPTGAGGYTF.

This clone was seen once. The CDR3: CAWSVGRVGENGYTF. DNA for the CDR3: TGTGCCTGGAGTGTAGGGAGGGTGGGAGAAAATGGCTACACCTTC. The rearrangement joins TRBV30 to TRBJ1-2, with no clear D. V lost 0 bases and J lost 6, with 17 bases in between. Germline CDR1 is GTSNPN and CDR2 is SVGIG (reference sequence). This CDR3 has 15 amino acids.

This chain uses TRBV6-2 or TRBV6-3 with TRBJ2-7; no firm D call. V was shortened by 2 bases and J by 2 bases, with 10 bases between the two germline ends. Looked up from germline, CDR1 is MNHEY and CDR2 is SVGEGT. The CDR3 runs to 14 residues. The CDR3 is CASSYRHHTYEQYF. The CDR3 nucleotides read TGTGCCAGCAGTTACAGACACCACACCTACGAGCAGTACTTC.

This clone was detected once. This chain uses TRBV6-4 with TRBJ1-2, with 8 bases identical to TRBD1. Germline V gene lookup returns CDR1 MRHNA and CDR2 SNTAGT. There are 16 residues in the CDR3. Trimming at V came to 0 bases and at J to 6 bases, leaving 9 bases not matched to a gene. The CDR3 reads CASSDSYGQGINGYTF. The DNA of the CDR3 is TGTGCCAGCAGTGACTCGTATGGACAGGGCATAAATGGCTACACCTTC.

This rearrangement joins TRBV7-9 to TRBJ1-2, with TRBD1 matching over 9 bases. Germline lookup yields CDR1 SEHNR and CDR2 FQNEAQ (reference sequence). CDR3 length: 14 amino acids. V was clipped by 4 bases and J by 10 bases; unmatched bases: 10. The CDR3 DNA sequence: TGTGCCAGCAGCTCTTGGACAGGGGAAAGTGACTACACCTTC. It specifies CASSSWTGESDYTF.

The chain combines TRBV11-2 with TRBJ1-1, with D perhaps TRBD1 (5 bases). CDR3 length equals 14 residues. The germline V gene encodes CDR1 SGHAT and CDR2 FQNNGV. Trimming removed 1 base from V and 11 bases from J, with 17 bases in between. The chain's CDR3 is CASSLGGFIGGAFF. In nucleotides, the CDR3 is TGTGCCAGCAGCTTAGGCGGTTTTATTGGGGGGGCTTTCTTT.

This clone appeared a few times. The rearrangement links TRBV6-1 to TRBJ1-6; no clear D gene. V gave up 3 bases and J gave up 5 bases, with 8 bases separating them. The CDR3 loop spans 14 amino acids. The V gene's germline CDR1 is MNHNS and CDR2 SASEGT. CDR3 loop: CASSERADNSPLHF. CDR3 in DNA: TGTGCCAGCAGTGAGAGGGCAGATAATTCACCCCTCCACTTT.

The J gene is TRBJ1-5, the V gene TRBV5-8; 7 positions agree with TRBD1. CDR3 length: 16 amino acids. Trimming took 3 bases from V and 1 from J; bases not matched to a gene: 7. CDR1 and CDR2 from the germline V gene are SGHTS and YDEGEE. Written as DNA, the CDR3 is TGTGCCAGCAGCTCGCCGACAGGGTGGAGCAATCAGCCCCAGCATTTT. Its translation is CASSSPTGWSNQPQHF.

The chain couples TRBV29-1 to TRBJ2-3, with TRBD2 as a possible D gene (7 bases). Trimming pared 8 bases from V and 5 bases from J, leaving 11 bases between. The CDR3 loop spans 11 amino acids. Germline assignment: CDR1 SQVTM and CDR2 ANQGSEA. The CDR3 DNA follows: TGCAGCTTTAGGGGGGGAGATACGCAGTATTTT. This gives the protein CSFRGGDTQYF.

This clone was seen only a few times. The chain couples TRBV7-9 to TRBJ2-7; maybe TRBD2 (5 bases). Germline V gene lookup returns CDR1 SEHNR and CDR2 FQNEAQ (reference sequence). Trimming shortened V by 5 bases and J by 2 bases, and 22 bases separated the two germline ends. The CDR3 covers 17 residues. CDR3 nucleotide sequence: TGTGCCAGCAGCCTCCCACCCCCCGGGGATGGAACCTACGAGCAGTACTTC. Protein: CASSLPPPGDGTYEQYF.

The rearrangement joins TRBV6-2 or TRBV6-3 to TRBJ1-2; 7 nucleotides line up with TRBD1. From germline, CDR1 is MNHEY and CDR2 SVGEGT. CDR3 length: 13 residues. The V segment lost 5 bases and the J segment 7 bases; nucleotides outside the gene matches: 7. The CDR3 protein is CASSRDRAGGYTF. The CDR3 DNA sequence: TGTGCCAGCAGTCGTGACAGGGCGGGTGGCTACACCTTC.

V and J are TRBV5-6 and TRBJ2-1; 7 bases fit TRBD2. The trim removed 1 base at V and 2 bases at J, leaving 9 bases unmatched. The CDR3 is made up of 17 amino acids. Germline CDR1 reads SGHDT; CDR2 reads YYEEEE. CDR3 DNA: TGTGCCAGCAGCTTGCTCTCGCTGGCGGGGGCCTACAATGAGCAGTTCTTC. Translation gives CASSLLSLAGAYNEQFF.

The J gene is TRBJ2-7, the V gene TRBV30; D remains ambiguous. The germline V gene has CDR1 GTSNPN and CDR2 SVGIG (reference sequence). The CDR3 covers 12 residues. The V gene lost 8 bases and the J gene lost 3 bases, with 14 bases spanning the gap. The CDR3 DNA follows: TGTGCCCCCCAGGCCCCCGGCTACGAGCAGTACTTC. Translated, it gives CAPQAPGYEQYF. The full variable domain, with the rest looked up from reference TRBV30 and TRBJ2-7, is SQTIHQWPATLVQPVGSPLSLECTVEGTSNPNLYWYRQAAGRGLQLLFYSVGIGQISSEVPQNLSASRPQDRQFILSSKKLLLSDSGFYLCAPQAPGYEQYFGPGTRLTVT.

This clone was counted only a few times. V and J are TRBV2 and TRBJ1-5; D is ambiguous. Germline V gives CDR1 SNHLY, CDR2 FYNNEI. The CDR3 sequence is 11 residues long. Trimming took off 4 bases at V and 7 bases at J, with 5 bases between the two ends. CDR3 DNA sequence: TGTGCCAGCAGTGGAGGACAGCCCCAGCATTTT. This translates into CASSGGQPQHF.

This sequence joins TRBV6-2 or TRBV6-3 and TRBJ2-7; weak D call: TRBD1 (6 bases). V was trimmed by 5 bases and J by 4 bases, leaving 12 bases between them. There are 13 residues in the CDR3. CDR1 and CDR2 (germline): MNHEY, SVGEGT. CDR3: CASSRQARYEQYF. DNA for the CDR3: TGTGCCAGCAGTCGACAGGCGCGTTACGAGCAGTACTTC.

CDR3 region: CASSRQGRRETQYF. The CDR3 bases are TGTGCCAGTAGCAGACAGGGGAGGAGAGAGACCCAGTACTTC. The rearrangement links TRBV19 to TRBJ2-5; TRBD1 matches at 8 bases. The V segment lost 6 bases and the J segment 4 bases; nucleotides outside the gene matches: 7. CDR1 LNHDA and CDR2 SQIVND come from the germline V gene (reference sequence). This CDR3 has 14 residues.

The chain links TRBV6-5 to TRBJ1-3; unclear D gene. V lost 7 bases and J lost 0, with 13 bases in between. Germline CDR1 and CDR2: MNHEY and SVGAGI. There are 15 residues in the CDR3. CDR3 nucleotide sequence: TGTGCCAGCAAAGAGTTCCTTCTCTCTGGAAACACCATATATTTT. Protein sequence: CASKEFLLSGNTIYF.

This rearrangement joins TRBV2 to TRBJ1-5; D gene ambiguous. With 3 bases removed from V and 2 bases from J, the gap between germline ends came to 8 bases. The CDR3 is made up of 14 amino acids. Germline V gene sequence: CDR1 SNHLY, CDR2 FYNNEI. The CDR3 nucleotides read TGTGCCAGCAGTGACGCAGGTGGCAATCAGCCCCAGCATTTT. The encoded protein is CASSDAGGNQPQHF.

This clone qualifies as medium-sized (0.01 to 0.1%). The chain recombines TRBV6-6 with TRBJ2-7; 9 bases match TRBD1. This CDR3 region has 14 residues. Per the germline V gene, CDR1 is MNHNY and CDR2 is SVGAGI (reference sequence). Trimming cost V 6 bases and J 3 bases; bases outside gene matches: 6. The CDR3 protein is CASSGTGFFYEQYF. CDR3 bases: TGTGCCAGCAGCGGGACAGGGTTTTTCTACGAGCAGTACTTC.

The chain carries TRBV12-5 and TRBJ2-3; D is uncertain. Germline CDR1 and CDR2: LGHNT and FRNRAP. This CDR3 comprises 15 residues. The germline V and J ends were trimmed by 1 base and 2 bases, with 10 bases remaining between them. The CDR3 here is CASGLGNSNTDTQYF. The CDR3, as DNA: TGTGCTAGTGGTTTGGGTAACAGTAACACAGATACGCAGTATTTT.

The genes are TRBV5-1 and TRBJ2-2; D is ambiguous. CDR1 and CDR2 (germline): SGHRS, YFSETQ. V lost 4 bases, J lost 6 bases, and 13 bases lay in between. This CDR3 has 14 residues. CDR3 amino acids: CASSPSFSAGELFF. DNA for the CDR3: TGCGCCAGCAGCCCCTCCTTTTCGGCCGGGGAGCTGTTTTTT.

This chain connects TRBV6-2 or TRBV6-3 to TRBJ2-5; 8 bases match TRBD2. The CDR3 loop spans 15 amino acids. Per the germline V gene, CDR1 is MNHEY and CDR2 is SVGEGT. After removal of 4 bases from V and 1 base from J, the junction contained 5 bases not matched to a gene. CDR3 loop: CASSFGGGIQETQYF. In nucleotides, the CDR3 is TGTGCCAGCAGTTTTGGCGGGGGGATCCAAGAGACCCAGTACTTC.

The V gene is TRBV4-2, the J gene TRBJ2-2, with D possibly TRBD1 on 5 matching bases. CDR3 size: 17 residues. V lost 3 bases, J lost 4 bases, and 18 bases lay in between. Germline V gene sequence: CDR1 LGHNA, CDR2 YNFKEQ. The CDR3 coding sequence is TGTGCCAGCAGCCACCCCCGCCAAACCCAGGGCACCGGGGAGCTGTTTTTT. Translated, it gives CASSHPRQTQGTGELFF.

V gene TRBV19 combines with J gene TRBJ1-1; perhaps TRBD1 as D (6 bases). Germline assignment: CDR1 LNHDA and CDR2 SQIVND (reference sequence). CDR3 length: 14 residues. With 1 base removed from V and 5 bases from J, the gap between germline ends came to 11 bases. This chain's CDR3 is CASSIGGPETEAFF. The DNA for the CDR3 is TGTGCCAGTAGTATAGGGGGGCCGGAGACTGAAGCTTTCTTT.